This record covers a single T cell receptor beta chain. Its antigen is unknown. This sample stems from a study of blood T cells in healthy people across ages. Every donor provided around 10 milliliters of peripheral blood. A second PCR of 7 to 11 cycles used a sample-barcoded 5' primer and a J-beta primer mix. Unique molecular identifiers of 12 random nucleotides labeled each cDNA. One entry per CDR3 protein results from TCRdb running MiXCR on the 5' RACE reads. The sample comprises about 1.8 million distinct CDR3 sequences, just under 50% of which are singletons, and 2.1% rests with the top ten. Points from the study as a whole: Per million T cells, the diversity of TCR beta decreased roughly linearly as age advanced. With naive T cell percentage, TCR beta diversity showed a strong correlation.

Germline V lookup: CDR1 SQVTM, CDR2 ANQGSEA. V lost 5 bases, J lost 2 bases, and 20 bases lay in between. This CDR3 is built from 16 residues. This chain joins TRBV29-1 and TRBJ2-3; D perhaps matches TRBD1 (5 bases). The sequencing sample was made of blood. The sequence was collected from a woman between 35 and 50 years old in good health. The DNA of the CDR3 is TGCAGCGTTCCACCCGGACCAAGGGGCATCACAGATACGCAGTATTTT. Protein product: CSVPPGPRGITDTQYF.